This entry concerns a single T cell receptor (beta chain). Its target antigen remains unknown. No base quality values were provided; no much bigger clone lies one nucleotide off. TCR beta repertoires were profiled from peripheral blood of approximately 13 young patients with multiple sclerosis to demonstrate the VDJtools post-analysis software. The multiple sclerosis patients were children and adolescents ranging in age from about 6 to 17 years. These data belong to a study of post-analysis software for immune sequencing data (dated by TCRdb to between 2014 and 2017). With regard to the full study: Recorded disease courses included relapsing-remitting, secondary progressive and progressive-relapsing multiple sclerosis, with some patients lacking subtype annotation. The patient repertoires were set against around eleven previously published healthy control repertoires from donors whose ages ranged from 6 to 25 years. A subset of samples was prepared in parallel using single-end sample barcoding, then pooled and co-amplified after Illumina adapter ligation.

From cysteine to phenylalanine, the CDR3 is 13 amino acids long. Of all the DNA, just the CDR3 is kept, 39 bases in frame from base 1. V loses 0 bases of germline sequence and J loses 5 bases, and the interval between the two ends is 7 bases. For CDR1 and CDR2, the germline V gene lists SGHRS and YFSETQ. Libraries were prepared through PCR. Sequenced using an Illumina HiSeq 2500. To reduce PCR and sequencing biases, unique molecular identifiers were built into the TCR beta cDNA libraries. Some 500,000 cDNA molecules were obtained per 1 to 10 million input T cells, so each molecule approximated one T cell. The same protocol used for the earlier healthy control dataset was applied to prepare and sequence the patient libraries. Within a given batch, samples were prepared together, multiplexed and sequenced on the same HiSeq lane. The study's processing was this. MIGEC was used to process the raw barcoded reads, and molecular identifier groups with only a single read were discarded before consensus assembly and CDR3 extraction. Clonotype tables were post-analysed with VDJtools, and diversity was normalized by down-sampling all datasets to the smallest sample size. To correct batch-related cross-sample contamination, repertoire overlap clustering matched CDR3 amino acid sequences but not nucleotide sequences. TCRdb reworked the public reads: Q25 trimming with fastp, MiXCR clone assembly, productive beta chains retained. For every CDR3 protein sequence, its rows merge into one entry that carries the most common genes and DNA. These V and J calls rely on TCRdb rather than the paper's analysis. This sample holds hundreds of thousands of distinct CDR3 sequences; 40% to 55% were observed only once. The ten top clones hold over 10% of the sample.

What the authors observed across the whole study: Significantly higher frequencies in patients than in controls were found for about five TRBV segments, including TRBV5-6, TRBV5-1 and TRBV20-1. When samples were clustered directly using the F measure, samples prepared in the same batch co-clustered strongly, which prompted a batch-effect correction. The control group was slightly older than the multiple sclerosis patient group. Normalized Chao1 diversity was significantly lower in multiple sclerosis patients than controls, suggesting substantial peripheral T-cell clonal expansion.

The chain uses TRBV5-1 and TRBJ2-3, with a weak D call of TRBD2 (5 bases match). The receptor comes from a girl aged 5-17 years with multiple sclerosis. Sequenced sample: blood. At the DNA level, the sequence is TGCGCCAGCAGCTTGGTTGCGGGAGATACGCAGTATTTT. Its coded protein is CASSLVAGDTQYF. With the rest looked up from the reference TRBV5-1 and TRBJ2-3 genes rather than sequenced, the full variable domain is KAGVTQTPRYLIKTRGQQVTLSCSPISGHRSVSWYQQTPGQGLQFLFEYFSETQRNKGNFPGRFSGRQFSNSRSEMNVSTLELGDSALYLCASSLVAGDTQYFGPGTRLTVL.